This TCR beta chain is from a study of T cell responses to AZD1222 COVID-19 vaccine. Study-wide findings and caveats: Regions 160-218 and 743-854 held dominance among vaccine-associated CD4 TCRs, which spanned spike. An increase in Spike-specific TCR breadth and depth was observed after two AZD1222 doses.

The method was immunoSEQ multiplex PCR; TCRdb's version includes in-frame clones alone and lacks a portion of them. The table shows approximately 140,000 clones, with around 91% occurring only once. As regards this clone: Its cognate antigen is unknown.

V was trimmed by 6 bases and J by 4 bases, leaving 13 bases between them. CDR1 is MDHEN and CDR2 is SYDVKM in the germline V gene. This CDR3 region has 14 residues. The study pooled second doses at about 4 or about 12 weeks. This specimen was peripheral blood, taken 28 days after the second AZD1222 dose. The sequence came from an adult who received the AZD1222 COVID-19 vaccine. The rearrangement joins TRBV28 to TRBJ1-5, with a possible D match to TRBD1 (6 bases). The CDR3 nucleotides read TGTGCCAGCAGGGACCACAGGGTAAATCAGCCCCAGCATTTT. The encoded protein is CASRDHRVNQPQHF.